This T cell receptor beta chain was observed in a study of cytotoxic CD8 clonotypes in ibrutinib-treated CLL (dated by TCRdb to the early 2020s). Looking at the study overall: The cohort included some 14 treatment-naive and about a dozen relapsed/refractory patients; roughly 17 were IGHV unmutated. Responses were partial in some 24 patients and complete in 2; after median approximately 5.5 years follow-up, around 14 stayed in remission and about 12 progressed. Response samples were taken after a median of around 13 months on treatment, ranging from about 6 to 36 months. Samples averaged approximately 260,000 productive templates and 94,082 productive rearrangements. Of the approximately 86 participants in the trial, about 25 had longitudinal samples available. Cryopreserved peripheral blood mononuclear cells were collected at three points: before therapy, at response, and at either sustained remission or disease progression. Patients were still on ibrutinib when every remission and progressive disease sample was collected.

Trimming takes 0 bases from V and 5 bases from J, and the germline ends sit 6 bases apart. CDR3 length: 12 amino acids, cysteine to phenylalanine. The only DNA kept is the CDR3, 36 bases in frame from the first base. Each clonotype received, on average, 10x coverage in deep resolution sequencing performed on a MiSeq, where the target depth lay between 1 in 1 million and 1 in 200,000 T cells. The immunoSEQ hsTCRB Kit was used to generate TCR beta libraries. As for the authors' bioinformatics: ImmunoSEQ Data Assistant and ImmunoSEQ Analyzer were used for data analysis, and V, D and J genes were assigned according to IMGT definitions. Clonality, which ranges from 0 to 1, was calculated by subtracting the normalized Shannon entropy of productive rearrangement frequencies from one. Public clonotype analysis was restricted to overrepresented clonotypes comprising at least 0.05% of each patient's repertoire. Repertoires from some twelve age-matched healthy donors in immuneACCESS were used as clonality controls. TCRdb took this table from immuneACCESS and kept in-frame rearrangements with V and J called. Such tables lack part of the clones; where checked against another copy, unresolved V genes explain under half of the gap, and the rest is unexplained. D and trimming come from the DNA, and the V and J calls and clone size come from that table. This sample lists about 250,000 clones; 70% were detected once. Together, the top ten hold approximately 15% of the sample.

The time point label, as the study defines it: 24 months on ibrutinib. For TCR beta library preparation, approximately 1.8 micrograms of genomic DNA was extracted from cryopreserved PBMCs. High-throughput TCR beta sequencing was performed on longitudinal blood samples from CLL patients receiving ibrutinib monotherapy. The patients were enrolled in a single-center, open-label phase 2 trial of ibrutinib monotherapy. The paper as a whole reports these results and caveats: Baseline clonality exceeded that of age-matched healthy donors and correlated strongly with circulating CD8+ T-cell counts. Lymph node repertoires were not examined, and the timing of sampling was not matched between patients in sustained remission and those whose disease progressed. Public clonotypes were rare and either contracted or stayed stable during treatment, and the rise in clonality at ibrutinib response reflected the expansion of private clonotypes. An increase in clonality was observed at ibrutinib response, with clonality remaining stable during sustained remission and falling back toward baseline at progression.

This clone was seen more than once but under ten times. Its target antigen remains unknown. Base qualities are not at hand, and no much larger clone is one base apart. Sequences were derived from PBMCs, sampled after 24 months of ibrutinib treatment. The TCR was taken from a human donor with chronic lymphocytic leukemia. The chain was built from TRBV5-7 and TRBJ2-7; confidence is insufficient to name the D gene. TRBV5-7 is labeled an ORF, and its function is uncertain. Read as DNA, the sequence is TGTGCCAGCAGCTTGGGGGTCGACGAGCAGTACTTC. Its translation is CASSLGVDEQYF.